The present entry profiles one TCR beta chain with its context. Its antigen is currently unknown. This sample stems from a study of T cells after yellow fever vaccination. Whole-study results and caveats: Shared CD4/CD8 clonotypes were a small share, likely from convergent recombination.

V was cut by 0 bases and J by 9 bases, with 13 bases left in between. CDR1 and CDR2 from the germline V gene are SGHRS and YFSETQ. The CDR3 has 14 residues. 5'RACE template switching produced TCR cDNA carrying a universal primer site and UMIs. Each CDR3 protein is one row after TCRdb ran MiXCR on the 5' RACE reads. This sample has more than 110,000 distinct CDR3 sequences, with approximately 6.6% found just once. The chain employs TRBV5-1 and TRBJ1-5; D not resolved. The TCR sequence derives from a man aged 30 to 39 who received the YFV17D yellow fever vaccine. Sequenced here: CD4+ T cells sorted from PBMCs, sampled 10 days after the yellow fever booster vaccination. CDR3 sequence reads: CASSLEWPRGPQHF. In DNA form, the CDR3 reads TGCGCCAGCAGCTTGGAATGGCCCCGCGGGCCCCAGCATTTT.